Detailed here is one TCR beta chain. One end of the junction fails to match germline, which may point to a read error. Some clones are missing from TCRdb's copy, which holds only in-frame ones; the method was immunoSEQ multiplex PCR. The sample shows about 130,000 clones, roughly 87% of them seen only once. These data come from a study of T cell responses to AZD1222 COVID-19 vaccine. This sequence was found in an adult who received the AZD1222 COVID-19 vaccine. Sequences were derived from peripheral blood, sampled 28 days after the second AZD1222 dose.

CDR3 in amino acids: CASSLSGSSYNEQFF. Written as DNA, the CDR3 is TGTGCTAGCAGCTTAAGTGGGAGCTCCTACAATGAGCAGTTCTTC. The chain recombines TRBV7-7 with TRBJ2-1; maybe TRBD2 (5 bases). Germline-derived CDR1 and CDR2 are SSHAT and FNYEAQ (reference sequence). The CDR3 length is 15 residues. Together with reference TRBV7-7 and TRBJ2-1, the CDR3 gives the full variable domain: GAGVSQSPRYKVTKRGQDVTLRCDPISSHATLYWYQQALGQGPEFLTYFNYEAQPDKSGLPSDRFSAERPEGSISTLTIQRTEQRDSAMYRCASSLSGSSYNEQFFGPGTRLTVL.